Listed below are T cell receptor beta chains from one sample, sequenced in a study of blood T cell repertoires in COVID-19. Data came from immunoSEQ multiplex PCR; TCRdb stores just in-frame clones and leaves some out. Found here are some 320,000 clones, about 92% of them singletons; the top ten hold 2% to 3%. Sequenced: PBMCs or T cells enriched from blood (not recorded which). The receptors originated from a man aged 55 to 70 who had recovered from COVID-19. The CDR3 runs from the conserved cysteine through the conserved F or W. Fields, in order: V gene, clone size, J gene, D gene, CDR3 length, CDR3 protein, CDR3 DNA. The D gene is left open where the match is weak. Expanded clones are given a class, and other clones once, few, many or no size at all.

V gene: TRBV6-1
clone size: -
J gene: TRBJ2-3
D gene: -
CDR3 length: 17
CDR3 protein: CASSDLYRTLPTDTQYF
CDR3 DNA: TGTGCCAGCAGTGACCTGTACCGAACCCTACCCACAGATACGCAGTATTTT

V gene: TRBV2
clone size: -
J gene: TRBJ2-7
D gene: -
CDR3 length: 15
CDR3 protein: CASSEVGNTGHEQYF
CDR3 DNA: TGTGCCAGCAGTGAAGTCGGAAATACAGGGCACGAGCAGTACTTC

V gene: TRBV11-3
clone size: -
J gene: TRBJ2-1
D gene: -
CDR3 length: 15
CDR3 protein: CASSLGAATYNEQFF
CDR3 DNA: TGTGCCAGCAGCTTGGGGGCAGCGACCTACAATGAGCAGTTCTTC

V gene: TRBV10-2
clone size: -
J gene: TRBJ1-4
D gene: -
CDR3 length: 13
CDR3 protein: CASSDTENEKLFF
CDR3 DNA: TGCGCCAGCAGTGATACAGAGAATGAAAAACTGTTTTTT

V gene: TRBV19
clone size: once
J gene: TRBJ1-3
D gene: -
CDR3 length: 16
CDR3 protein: CASSVAIGVSGNTIYF
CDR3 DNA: TGTGCCAGTAGTGTAGCCATCGGTGTCTCTGGAAACACCATATATTTT

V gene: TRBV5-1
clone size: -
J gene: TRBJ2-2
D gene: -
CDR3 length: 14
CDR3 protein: CASTTYANTGELFF
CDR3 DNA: TGCGCCAGTACCACCTACGCGAACACCGGGGAGCTGTTTTTT

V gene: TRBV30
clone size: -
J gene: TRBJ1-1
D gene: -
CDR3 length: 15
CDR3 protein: CAWSALGFRNTEAFF
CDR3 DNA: TGTGCCTGGAGTGCTCTCGGGTTCAGAAACACTGAAGCTTTCTTT

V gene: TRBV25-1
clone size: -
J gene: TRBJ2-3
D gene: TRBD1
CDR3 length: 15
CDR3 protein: CASRSTGGGTDTQYF
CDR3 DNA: TGTGCCAGCAGATCGACAGGGGGAGGTACAGATACGCAGTATTTT

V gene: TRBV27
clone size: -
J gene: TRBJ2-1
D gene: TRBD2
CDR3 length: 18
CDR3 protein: CASSPGQTIAGPYNEQFF
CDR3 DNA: TGTGCCAGCAGTCCCGGACAGACTATAGCGGGACCCTACAATGAGCAGTTCTTC

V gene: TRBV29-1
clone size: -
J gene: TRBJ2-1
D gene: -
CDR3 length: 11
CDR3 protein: CSVGIVNEQFF
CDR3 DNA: TGCAGCGTTGGTATAGTCAATGAGCAGTTCTTC

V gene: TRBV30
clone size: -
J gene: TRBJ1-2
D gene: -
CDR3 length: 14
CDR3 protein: CAWNSQTFNYGYTF
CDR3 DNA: TGTGCCTGGAATAGCCAGACTTTTAACTATGGCTACACCTTC

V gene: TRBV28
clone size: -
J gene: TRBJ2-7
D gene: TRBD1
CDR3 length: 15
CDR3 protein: CASSSPYRGSYEQYF
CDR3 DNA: TGTGCCAGCAGTTCACCCTACAGGGGCTCCTACGAGCAGTACTTC

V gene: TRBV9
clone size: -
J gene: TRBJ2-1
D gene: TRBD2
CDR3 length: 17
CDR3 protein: CASSVTSGTSGRYEQFF
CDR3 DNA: TGTGCCAGCAGCGTAACCTCCGGGACTAGCGGGAGGTATGAGCAGTTCTTC

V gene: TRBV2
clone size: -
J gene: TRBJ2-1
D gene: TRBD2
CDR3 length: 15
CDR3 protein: CASSGSGGAYNEQFF
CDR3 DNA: TGTGCCAGCAGCGGGAGCGGGGGGGCTTACAATGAGCAGTTCTTC

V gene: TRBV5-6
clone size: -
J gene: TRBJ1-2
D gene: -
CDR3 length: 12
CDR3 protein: CASSLVGGAHTF
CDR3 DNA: TGTGCCAGCAGCTTGGTGGGGGGAGCTCACACCTTC

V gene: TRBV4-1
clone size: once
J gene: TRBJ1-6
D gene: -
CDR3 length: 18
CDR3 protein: CASSQFAGQSSYNSPLHF
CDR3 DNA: TGCGCCAGCAGCCAATTTGCGGGGCAAAGCTCCTATAATTCACCCCTCCACTTT

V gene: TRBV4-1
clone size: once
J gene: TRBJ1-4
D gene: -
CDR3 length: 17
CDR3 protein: CASSPRHRDLANEKLFF
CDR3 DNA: TGCGCCAGCAGCCCCCGGCATCGGGACTTGGCTAATGAAAAACTGTTTTTT

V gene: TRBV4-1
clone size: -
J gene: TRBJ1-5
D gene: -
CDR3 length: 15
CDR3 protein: CASSFSTGIDQPQHF
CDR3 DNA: TGCGCCAGCAGTTTCTCCACAGGGATAGATCAGCCCCAGCATTTT

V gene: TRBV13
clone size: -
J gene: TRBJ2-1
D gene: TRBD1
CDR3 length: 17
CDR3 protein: CASSVWIAGQGGRGQFF
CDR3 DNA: TGTGCCAGCAGCGTCTGGATTGCCGGACAGGGGGGTCGAGGGCAGTTCTTC

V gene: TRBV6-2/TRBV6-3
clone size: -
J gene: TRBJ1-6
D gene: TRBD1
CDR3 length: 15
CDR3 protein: CASSYVGQGNSPLHF
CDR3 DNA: TGTGCCAGCAGTTATGTGGGACAGGGGAATTCACCCCTCCACTTT

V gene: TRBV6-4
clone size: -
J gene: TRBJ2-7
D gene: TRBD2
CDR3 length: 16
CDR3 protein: CASSSSGGTSPYEQYF
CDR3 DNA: TGTGCCAGCAGTTCCAGTGGGGGGACTAGCCCGTACGAGCAGTACTTC

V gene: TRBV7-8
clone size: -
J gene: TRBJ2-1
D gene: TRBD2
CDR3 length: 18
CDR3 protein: CASSFRGLAGVAYNEQFF
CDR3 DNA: TGTGCCAGCAGCTTTAGAGGACTAGCGGGAGTAGCCTACAATGAGCAGTTCTTC

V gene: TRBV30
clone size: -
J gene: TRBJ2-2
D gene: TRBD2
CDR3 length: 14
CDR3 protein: CAWKGLAGAGELFF
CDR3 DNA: TGTGCCTGGAAGGGCCTAGCGGGAGCCGGGGAGCTGTTTTTT